The present T cell receptor (beta chain) was sequenced within a study of T cell repertoires in cytomegalovirus infection. Concerning this clonotype: Its target is unknown.

Via MiXCR, TCRdb re-called the reads, giving one row per CDR3 protein. The data contain 550,000 to 850,000 distinct CDR3 sequences, around 31% of them singletons. The V gene lost 1 base and the J gene lost 5 bases, with 11 bases spanning the gap. Germline V gene sequence: CDR1 LNHNV, CDR2 YYDKDF (reference sequence). The CDR3 extends over 14 amino acids. This TCR was recovered from a human donor in good health (CMV status not recorded). Some clones in this sample may be carry-over from other donors' samples. Here the sequenced sample was cultured PBMCs, taken from culture after CMV antigen stimulation. This sequence joins TRBV15 and TRBJ2-5; perhaps TRBD1 as D (5 bases). The CDR3, as DNA: TGTGCCACCAGCAGAGTGGGGCCCTTGGAGACCCAGTACTTC. It codes for CATSRVGPLETQYF.